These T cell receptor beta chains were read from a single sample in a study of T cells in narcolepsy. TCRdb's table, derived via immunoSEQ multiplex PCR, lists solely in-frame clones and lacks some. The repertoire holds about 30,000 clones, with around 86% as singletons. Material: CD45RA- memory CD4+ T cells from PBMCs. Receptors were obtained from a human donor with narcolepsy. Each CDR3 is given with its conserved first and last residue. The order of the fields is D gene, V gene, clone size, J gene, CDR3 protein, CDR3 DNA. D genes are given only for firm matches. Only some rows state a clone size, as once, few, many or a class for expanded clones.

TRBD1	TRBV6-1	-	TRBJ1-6	CASSPTGNENSPLHF	TGTGCCAGCAGCCCGACAGGGAATGAGAATTCACCCCTCCACTTT
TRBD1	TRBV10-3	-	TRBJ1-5	CAISAGGSGNQPQHF	TGTGCCATCAGTGCAGGGGGTAGTGGCAATCAGCCCCAGCATTTT
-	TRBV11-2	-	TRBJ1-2	CASSPDRGYTF	TGTGCCAGCAGCCCGGACAGAGGCTACACCTTC
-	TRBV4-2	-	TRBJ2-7	CASSQGALAQRSYEQYF	TGTGCCAGCAGCCAAGGGGCCTTAGCTCAGCGCTCCTACGAGCAGTACTTC
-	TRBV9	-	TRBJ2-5	CASSGAGETQYF	TGTGCCAGCAGCGGGGCCGGTGAGACCCAGTACTTC
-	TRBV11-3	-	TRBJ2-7	CASSFPISPYEQYF	TGTGCCAGCAGCTTCCCGATAAGTCCATACGAGCAGTACTTC
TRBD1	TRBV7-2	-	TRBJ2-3	CASSLEGGRGTDTQYF	TGTGCCAGCAGCTTAGAAGGGGGCCGGGGCACAGATACGCAGTATTTT
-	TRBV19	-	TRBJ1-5	CASTIAGFNQPQHF	TGTGCCAGTACCATAGCGGGATTCAATCAGCCCCAGCATTTT
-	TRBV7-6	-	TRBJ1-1	CASSRVTGVGTEAFF	TGTGCCAGCAGCCGCGTGACCGGGGTAGGCACTGAAGCTTTCTTT
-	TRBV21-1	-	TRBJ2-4	CASRGTAKNIQYF	TGTGCCAGCAGAGGGACAGCCAAAAACATTCAGTACTTC
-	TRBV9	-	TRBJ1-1	CASSVTDSLMNTEAFF	TGTGCCAGCAGCGTGACGGACAGTTTAATGAACACTGAAGCTTTCTTT
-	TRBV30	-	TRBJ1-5	CAWSPRLKENQPQHF	TGTGCCTGGAGTCCCCGACTTAAGGAGAATCAGCCCCAGCATTTT
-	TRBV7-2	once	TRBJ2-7	CASSRDRYSYEQYF	TGTGCCAGCAGCCGAGACAGATACTCCTACGAGCAGTACTTC
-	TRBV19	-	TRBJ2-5	CASSAGWETQYF	TGTGCCAGTAGTGCGGGGTGGGAGACCCAGTACTTC
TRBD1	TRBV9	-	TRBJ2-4	CASSIGTGGPNIQYF	TGTGCCAGCAGCATTGGGACAGGGGGCCCAAACATTCAGTACTTC
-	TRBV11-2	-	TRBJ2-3	CASSDQTGSTDTQYF	TGTGCCAGCAGCGACCAGACAGGTAGCACAGATACGCAGTATTTT
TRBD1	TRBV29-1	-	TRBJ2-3	CSARTGVTDTQYF	TGCAGCGCACGGACAGGGGTCACAGATACGCAGTATTTT
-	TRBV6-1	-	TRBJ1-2	CASLSGLGYTF	TGTGCCAGTCTGTCGGGACTAGGCTACACCTTC
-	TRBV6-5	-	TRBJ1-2	CASSEENRYYGYTF	TGTGCCAGCAGTGAAGAGAACAGGTACTATGGCTACACCTTC
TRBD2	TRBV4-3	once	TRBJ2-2	CASSQEGIAGGTGELFF	TGCGCCAGCAGCCAAGAAGGGATAGCGGGGGGCACCGGGGAGCTGTTTTTT
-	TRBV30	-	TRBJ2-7	CAWSHSSTYEQYF	TGTGCCTGGAGTCACAGTTCTACCTACGAGCAGTACTTC
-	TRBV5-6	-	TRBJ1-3	CASTKRGVSGNTIYF	TGTGCCAGCACCAAGAGGGGGGTTTCTGGAAACACCATATATTTT
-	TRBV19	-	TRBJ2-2	CASSISTGRNTGELFF	TGTGCCAGTAGTATTAGTACAGGGCGAAATACCGGGGAGCTGTTTTTT
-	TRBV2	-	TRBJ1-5	CASSLNQPQHF	TGTGCCAGCAGTCTTAATCAGCCCCAGCATTTT
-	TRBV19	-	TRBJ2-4	CASSPQTSGNIQYF	TGTGCCAGTAGCCCTCAGACAAGCGGAAACATTCAGTACTTC
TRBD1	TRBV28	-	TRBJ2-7	CASSLYVSARGRNEQYF	TGTGCCAGCAGTTTATACGTGTCGGCCAGGGGGAGAAACGAGCAGTACTTC
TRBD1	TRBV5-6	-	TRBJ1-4	CASSLVGQGAYEKLFF	TGTGCCAGCAGCTTGGTTGGACAGGGGGCTTATGAAAAACTGTTTTTT
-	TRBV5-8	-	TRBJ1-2	CASSFSGGYTF	TGTGCCAGCAGCTTCAGTGGCGGCTACACCTTC
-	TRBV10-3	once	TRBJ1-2	CAISEGNYGYTF	TGTGCCATCAGTGAGGGTAACTATGGCTACACCTTC
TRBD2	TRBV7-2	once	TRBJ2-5	CASSLVGGAGGSETQYF	TGTGCCAGCAGCTTAGTTGGGGGTGCGGGGGGTAGCGAGACCCAGTACTTC
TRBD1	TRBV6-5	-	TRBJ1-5	CASRDHRGNQPQHF	TGTGCCAGCAGAGATCACAGGGGTAATCAGCCCCAGCATTTT
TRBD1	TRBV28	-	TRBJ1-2	CATGQGRNYGYTF	TGTGCCACAGGACAGGGTCGGAACTATGGCTACACCTTC
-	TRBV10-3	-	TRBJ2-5	CAISEGQGHQETQYF	TGTGCCATCAGTGAGGGTCAGGGGCACCAAGAGACCCAGTACTTC
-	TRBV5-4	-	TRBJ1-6	CASSLVVAGDSPLHF	TGTGCCAGCAGCTTGGTCGTCGCAGGGGATTCACCCCTCCACTTT
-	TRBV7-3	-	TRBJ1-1	CASSQGPGNTEAFF	TGTGCCAGCAGCCAGGGACCCGGGAACACTGAAGCTTTCTTT
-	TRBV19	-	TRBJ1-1	CASSKGRQGIGYGEAFF	TGTGCCAGTAGTAAGGGAAGGCAGGGGATAGGATATGGTGAAGCTTTCTTT
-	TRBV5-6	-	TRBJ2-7	CASSLGETRRGQHEQYF	TGTGCCAGCAGCTTGGGAGAGACAAGGCGGGGGCAACACGAGCAGTACTTC
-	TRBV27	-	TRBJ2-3	CASSLGGNIDTQYF	TGTGCCAGCAGTTTAGGGGGGAACATAGATACGCAGTATTTT
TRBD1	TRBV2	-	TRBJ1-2	CASERDRPNYGYTF	TGTGCCAGCGAACGGGACAGACCTAACTATGGCTACACCTTC
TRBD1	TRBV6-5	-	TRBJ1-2	CASSGGQVYGYTF	TGTGCCAGCAGTGGAGGACAGGTCTATGGCTACACCTTC
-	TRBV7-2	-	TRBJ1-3	CASSLGQGGNTIYF	TGTGCCAGCAGCTTAGGCCAAGGTGGAAACACCATATATTTT
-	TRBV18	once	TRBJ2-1	CASSPPKSQGPDNEQFF	TGTGCCAGCTCACCCCCCAAAAGCCAGGGACCAGACAATGAGCAGTTCTTC
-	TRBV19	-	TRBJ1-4	CASSILQGSNEKLFF	TGTGCCAGTAGTATCCTGCAGGGTTCTAATGAAAAACTGTTTTTT
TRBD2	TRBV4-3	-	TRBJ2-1	CASSQDQRGHSYNEQFF	TGCGCCAGCAGCCAAGATCAGCGGGGGCACTCCTACAATGAGCAGTTCTTC
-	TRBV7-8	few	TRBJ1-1	CASSPLGTRGTEAFF	TGTGCCAGCAGCCCCCTTGGGACCCGGGGCACTGAAGCTTTCTTT
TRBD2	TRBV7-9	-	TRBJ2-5	CASSLSLAGGQETQYF	TGTGCCAGCAGCTTATCACTAGCGGGGGGCCAAGAGACCCAGTACTTC
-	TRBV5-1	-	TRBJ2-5	CASSLTKQETQYF	TGCGCCAGCAGCTTGACAAAGCAAGAGACCCAGTACTTC
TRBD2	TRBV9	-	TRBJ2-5	CASSTDTSGGLQETQYF	TGTGCCAGCAGCACTGATACCAGCGGGGGCCTCCAAGAGACCCAGTACTTC
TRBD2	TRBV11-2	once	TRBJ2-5	CASSSVAGSQETQYF	TGTGCCAGCAGCTCCGTAGCGGGGAGCCAAGAGACCCAGTACTTC
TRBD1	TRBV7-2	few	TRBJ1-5	CASSVRGNQPQHF	TGTGCCAGCAGCGTCAGGGGGAATCAGCCCCAGCATTTT
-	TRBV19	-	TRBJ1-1	CASSIKGDTEAFF	TGTGCCAGTAGTATTAAGGGTGACACTGAAGCTTTCTTT
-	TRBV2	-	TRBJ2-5	CASRRTDNQETQYF	TGTGCCAGCAGGCGGACAGACAACCAAGAGACCCAGTACTTC
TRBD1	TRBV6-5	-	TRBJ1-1	CASRYRGRDTEAFF	TGTGCCAGCAGATACAGGGGCAGGGACACTGAAGCTTTCTTT
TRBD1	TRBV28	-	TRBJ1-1	CASSHRGMNTEAFF	TGTGCCAGCAGTCACAGGGGTATGAACACTGAAGCTTTCTTT